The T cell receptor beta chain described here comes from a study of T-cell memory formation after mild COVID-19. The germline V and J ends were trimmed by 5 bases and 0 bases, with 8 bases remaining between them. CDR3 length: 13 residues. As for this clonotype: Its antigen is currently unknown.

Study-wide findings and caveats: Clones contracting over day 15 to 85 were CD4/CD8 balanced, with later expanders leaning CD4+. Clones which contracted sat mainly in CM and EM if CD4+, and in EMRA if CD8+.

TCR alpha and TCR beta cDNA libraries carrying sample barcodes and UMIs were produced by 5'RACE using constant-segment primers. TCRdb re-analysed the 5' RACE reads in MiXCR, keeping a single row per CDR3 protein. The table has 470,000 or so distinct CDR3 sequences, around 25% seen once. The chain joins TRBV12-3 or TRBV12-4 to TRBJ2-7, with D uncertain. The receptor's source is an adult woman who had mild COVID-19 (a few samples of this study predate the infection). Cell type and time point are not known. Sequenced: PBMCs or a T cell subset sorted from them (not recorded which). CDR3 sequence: CASSAPLSYEQYF. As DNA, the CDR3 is TGTGCCAGCAGTGCCCCCCTCTCCTACGAGCAGTACTTC.